The present T cell receptor beta chain was sequenced within a study of radiotherapy plus CTLA-4 blockade in lung cancer. Study findings and constraints: Reports state that early shifts in blood T cell clones, with interferon-beta, best predicted response.

On this clone itself: Its antigen is undetermined.

Sequencing was performed with immunoSEQ multiplex PCR; in TCRdb, only in-frame clones are kept and a portion is missing. The repertoire has tens of thousands of clones, around 80% of them found once; the top ten carry approximately 7.5%. CDR1 is WNHNN and CDR2 is SYGVQD in the germline V gene (reference sequence). V dropped 4 bases and J dropped 7 bases, with 13 bases sitting between them. The CDR3 spans 13 residues. The receptor's source is a human donor with non-small cell lung cancer who had stable disease on radiotherapy plus ipilimumab. The sample here was peripheral blood, taken from a patient treated with radiotherapy plus ipilimumab. This chain links TRBV10-1 with TRBJ2-5; D may be TRBD1 (5 bases). CDR3 coding DNA: TGCGCCAGCAGTGCAAGGGGTCTGGGGACCCAGTACTTC. Translating it yields CASSARGLGTQYF.